Described below is a single T cell receptor (beta chain) sequence and its context. This record belongs to a study of blood T cell repertoires in COVID-19. Study-wide context: The analysed material was cDNA or gDNA that came from T cells, B-cell-depleted T cells, or PBMCs.

TCRdb's copy holds only in-frame clones and misses some; the assay was immunoSEQ multiplex PCR. The repertoire holds around 400,000 clones, with roughly nine tenths as singletons. The CDR3 is made up of 15 amino acids. Per germline, CDR1 SGHKS and CDR2 YYEKEE (reference sequence). V was pared by 3 bases and J by 0 bases, with 10 bases between. Input material: PBMCs or T cells enriched from blood (not recorded which). The receptor's source is a woman aged 40 to 50 who had been exposed to COVID-19. The rearrangement uses TRBV5-5 and TRBJ2-1; TRBD1 might be the D (5 bases). The DNA for the CDR3 is TGTGCCAGCAGCTCCCGACAGAGCTCCTACAATGAGCAGTTCTTC. Translating gives CASSSRQSSYNEQFF.